These T cell receptor beta chains were read from a single sample in a study of PD-1 blockade in classical Hodgkin lymphoma. Sequenced by immunoSEQ multiplex PCR; TCRdb stores in-frame clones only, minus some. The table lists around 30,000 clones, about four fifths of them singletons. Source: peripheral blood mononuclear cells (PBMCs), taken before the fourth cycle of nivolumab. The receptors were gathered from a human donor with classical Hodgkin lymphoma. Both conserved end residues are part of each CDR3. Only part of the rows carry a size: once, few, many, or a class if the clone is expanded.

>TRBJ1-4|TRBV5-1|NA
CASSSAGTGGEKLFF
>TRBJ1-4|TRBV19|few
CASSIGYQGKLFF
>TRBJ1-4|TRBV19|NA
CASSIGGGNEKLFF
>TRBJ2-3|TRBV4-1|NA
CASSQAPNTGDRTDTQYF
>TRBJ2-5|TRBV25-1|NA
CASSEFGGPGETQYF
>TRBJ1-5|TRBV10-3|few
CAISPGNNQPQHF
>TRBJ1-1|TRBV29-1|NA
CSVCFDRVNTEAFF
>TRBJ2-7|TRBV6-1|NA
CASRGGIYEQYF
>TRBJ2-2|TRBV10-3|NA
CATAGLAGTNTGELFF
>TRBJ2-1|TRBV2|NA
CASSDIHEQFF
>TRBJ1-3|TRBV6-1|NA
CASSDIGGRNTIYF
>TRBJ1-2|TRBV27|medium-sized
CASSLTSQGAGGYTF
>TRBJ2-2|TRBV27|NA
CASSPTNTGELFF
>TRBJ2-1|TRBV6-1|NA
CASSGERITDNEQFF
>TRBJ2-3|TRBV19|NA
CASSIITGSLSDTQYF
>TRBJ1-6|TRBV6-6|NA
CASSLTRAQGSPLHF
>TRBJ2-1|TRBV5-8|few
CASSLPSLYSYNEQFF
>TRBJ2-2|TRBV2|few
CASSRTGSGELFF
>TRBJ2-7|TRBV7-8|NA
CASIKGIGYEQYF
>TRBJ1-2|TRBV19|NA
CASSIGGGYGYTF
>TRBJ2-3|TRBV6-6|NA
CASSWTGGTDTQYF
>TRBJ2-1|TRBV7-8|NA
CASSRRDLYYNEQFF
>TRBJ2-7|TRBV6-1|NA
CASIGAGGLYEQYF
>TRBJ1-4|TRBV28|NA
CASSPLGEGKKEKLFF
>TRBJ2-7|TRBV29-1|NA
CSVIRGTYEQYF
>TRBJ1-3|TRBV28|NA
CASSLTPYTIYF
>TRBJ2-7|TRBV5-1|NA
CASSAAAPYEQYF
>TRBJ2-2|TRBV19|NA
CASSFWGTGRTGELFF
>TRBJ1-4|TRBV19|NA
CASSIAGSLNEKLFF
>TRBJ2-1|TRBV7-9|NA
CASSFALAGGNEQFF
>TRBJ2-7|TRBV25-1|NA
CASSASRDDPYEQYF
>TRBJ2-7|TRBV7-8|NA
CASSLSGVDSYEQYF
>TRBJ2-7|TRBV23-1|NA
CASTPTSGSEDEQYF
>TRBJ1-1|TRBV5-1|NA
CASTLTSLPLQGVNTEAFF
>TRBJ1-5|TRBV19|few
CASSIVGYQPQHF
>TRBJ2-7|TRBV6-6|NA
CASSYFLASHEQYF
>TRBJ2-2|TRBV6-6|few
CASSSSGLELFF